These 20 T cell receptor beta chains were sequenced from one sample in a study of blood T cell repertoires in COVID-19 (dated by TCRdb to 2019 to 2021). The library came from the immunoSEQ multiplex PCR assay. TCRdb's version of the immuneACCESS table is confined to in-frame rearrangements and falls short of the full clone set. An unresolved V gene accounts for under half of the shortfall where checked; the remainder is of unknown origin. The sample data list over 150,000 clones, and roughly 86% of these were observed just once. The top ten clones comprise roughly 7% of the sample. Sequenced input: peripheral blood. The receptors originated from a man aged 50 to 60 with active or convalescent COVID-19.

In the case of this clone: The sample contains more than one DNA sequence encoding this CDR3. V and J are TRBV7-9 and TRBJ1-6, with 7 nucleotides matching TRBD1. The ends lost 5 bases at V and 7 bases at J; junction bases unmatched: 5. This CDR3 spans 14 amino acids. Germline loops: CDR1 SEHNR, CDR2 FQNEAQ (reference sequence). CDR3 protein: CASSPGTANSPLHF. The CDR3 nucleotides are TGTGCCAGCAGCCCCGGGACAGCGAATTCACCCCTCCACTTT.

The V call is TRBV7-8, the J call TRBJ2-7; 7 bases align to TRBD2. Trimming at V came to 3 bases and at J to 0 bases, leaving 2 bases not matched to a gene. The CDR3 is 14 residues long. Germline V gene sequence: CDR1 SGHVS, CDR2 FQNEAQ. This CDR3 reads CASSLRETSYEQYF. For the CDR3, the DNA is TGTGCCAGCAGCTTGCGGGAGACCTCCTACGAGCAGTACTTC.

This clone was picked up a small number of times. This chain uses TRBV2 with TRBJ2-1, with 14 bases matching TRBD2. This CDR3 has 16 residues. Germline assignment: CDR1 SNHLY and CDR2 FYNNEI. With V trimmed by 6 bases and J by 4 bases, 5 bases remained unmatched. CDR3 residues: CASSRGLAGVYNEQFF. DNA of the CDR3: TGTGCCAGCAGCCGGGGACTAGCGGGAGTGTACAATGAGCAGTTCTTC.

The table lists this clone with a few counts. This chain links TRBV15 with TRBJ1-1; D uncertain. Trimming shortened V by 0 bases and J by 0 bases, and 8 bases separated the two germline ends. Germline CDR1 is LNHNV and CDR2 is YYDKDF (reference sequence). The length of the CDR3 is 15 residues. The CDR3 protein is CATSRDKWLNTEAFF. Written as DNA, the CDR3 is TGTGCCACCAGCAGAGATAAGTGGCTGAACACTGAAGCTTTCTTT.

Here the CDR3 reads CASSLVRGNQPQHF. For the CDR3, the DNA is TGTGCCAGCAGTTTAGTGCGGGGCAATCAGCCCCAGCATTTT. V usage is TRBV27 and J usage is TRBJ1-5, with unresolved D. Trimming shortened V by 2 bases and J by 2 bases, and 7 bases separated the two germline ends. CDR3 length equals 14 residues. Germline V gives CDR1 MNHEY, CDR2 SMNVEV (reference sequence).

The chain joins TRBV19 to TRBJ2-3; the match to TRBD2 covers 9 bases. In germline, CDR1 is LNHDA, CDR2 SQIVND (reference sequence). The CDR3 length is 17 residues. V gave up 5 bases and J gave up 0 bases; unmatched junction bases: 9. Here the CDR3 DNA reads TGTGCCAGTAGTTCGGAGCGGGGGGTCACTAGCACAGATACGCAGTATTTT. It yields the protein CASSSERGVTSTDTQYF.

This clone occurred a few times. The J gene is TRBJ1-5, the V gene TRBV5-1; 7 bases map to TRBD1. Germline loops: CDR1 SGHRS, CDR2 YFSETQ. V lost 4 bases and J lost 3; bases outside the gene matches: 7. The CDR3 covers 15 residues. The CDR3 DNA sequence: TGCGCCAGCAGCCTTGACAGGGCGAACAATCAGCCCCAGCATTTT. Translating gives CASSLDRANNQPQHF.

V and J are TRBV9 and TRBJ2-7; possibly TRBD1 for D (6 bases). CDR1 SGDLS and CDR2 YYNGEE come from the germline V gene. The V end was cut by 3 bases, the J end by 3 bases, with 10 bases between. The CDR3 extends over 13 amino acids. The CDR3 protein is CASSASTGYEQYF. The CDR3 region has the DNA TGTGCCAGCAGCGCCTCGACAGGCTACGAGCAGTACTTC.

The chain is built from TRBV6-6 and TRBJ1-2; TRBD1 might be the D (5 bases). CDR1 and CDR2 (germline): MNHNY, SVGAGI (reference sequence). Trimming removed 8 bases at V and 8 bases at J, with 21 bases between. The CDR3 is 14 amino acids. The CDR3 spells CASRDPDKPGGYTF. The CDR3 DNA reads as TGTGCCAGCCGCGACCCGGACAAGCCGGGCGGCTACACCTTC.

The chain joins TRBV18 to TRBJ2-5, with D perhaps matching TRBD1 (5 bases). The CDR3 is 15 amino acids. V was pared by 2 bases and J by 7 bases, with 17 bases between. CDR1 and CDR2 (germline): KGHSH, LQKENI. The CDR3 DNA is TGTGCCAGCTCACCAGGAAGAGGCCTCCAGGGGACCCAGTACTTC. It translates to CASSPGRGLQGTQYF.

V gene TRBV11-2 combines with J gene TRBJ2-1; 13 bases are a match to TRBD2. The CDR3 is made up of 19 amino acids. V trimming: 6 bases; J trimming: 9 bases; junction bases outside the gene matches: 20. The germline gives CDR1 SGHAT, CDR2 FQNNGV. The CDR3 reads CASSYQPRTSGRLAGEQFF. CDR3 in DNA: TGTGCCAGCAGTTACCAACCACGGACTAGCGGGAGACTCGCAGGTGAGCAGTTCTTC.

The V call is TRBV19, the J call TRBJ1-2, with D possibly matching TRBD1 (6 bases). This CDR3 spans 13 amino acids. V dropped 4 bases and J dropped 4 bases, with 10 bases sitting between them. CDR1 LNHDA and CDR2 SQIVND come from the germline V gene (reference sequence). CDR3 in amino acids: CASSTGVGYGYTF. The CDR3 DNA sequence: TGTGCCAGTAGTACAGGGGTGGGCTATGGCTACACCTTC.

The chain is built from TRBV7-9 and TRBJ2-5; TRBD2 agrees at 14 bases. The CDR3 is made up of 15 amino acids. The V gene's germline CDR1 is SEHNR and CDR2 FQNEAQ (reference sequence). J gave up 4 bases and V 6 bases, and 4 bases lay outside the gene matches. The CDR3: CASRRTSGGLETQYF. The DNA for the CDR3 is TGTGCCAGCAGAAGGACTAGCGGGGGGTTAGAGACCCAGTACTTC.

The chain joins TRBV2 to TRBJ2-2; 7 nucleotides agree with TRBD1. Looked up from germline, CDR1 is SNHLY and CDR2 is FYNNEI. The CDR3 has 15 residues. With V trimmed by 6 bases and J by 9 bases, 13 bases remained unmatched. CDR3 DNA: TGTGCCAGCAGGCAATCCAGGACAGGCTTGAGGGAGCTGTTTTTT. It is translated as CASRQSRTGLRELFF. The full variable domain, in which reference TRBV2 and TRBJ2-2 provide the parts outside the CDR3, is EPEVTQTPSHQVTQMGQEVILRCVPISNHLYFYWYRQILGQKVEFLVSFYNNEISEKSEIFDDQFSVERPDGSNFTLKIRSTKLEDSAMYFCASRQSRTGLRELFFGEGSRLTVL.

Here the CDR3 DNA reads TGTGCCAGCAGCGCGACAACAGGGACTGAGCAGTTCTTC. Its protein product is CASSATTGTEQFF. V and J are TRBV9 and TRBJ2-1; tentative D call: TRBD1 (6 bases). The germline V gene has CDR1 SGDLS and CDR2 YYNGEE. Trimming took 3 bases from V and 9 from J, leaving 13 bases between them. CDR3 size: 13 residues.

The chain is built from TRBV6-5 and TRBJ2-1; possible D gene TRBD1, 5 bases. Germline CDR1 is MNHEY and CDR2 is SVGAGI. This CDR3 comprises 13 residues. V lost 6 bases and J 0 bases, leaving 6 bases between the germline ends. The CDR3 bases are TGTGCCAGCAGGACAGACTCCTACAATGAGCAGTTCTTC. This sequence encodes CASRTDSYNEQFF.

The rearrangement joins TRBV12-3 or TRBV12-4 to TRBJ1-4; no firm D call. The CDR3 totals 12 residues. Trimming took off 7 bases at V and 8 bases at J, with 11 bases between the two ends. The CDR3 DNA is TGTGCCAGCAAAGCAGGTGGCGAAAAACTGTTTTTT. This codes for CASKAGGEKLFF.

This chain joins TRBV10-3 and TRBJ2-7, with 7 nucleotides matching TRBD1. The CDR3 sequence is 14 residues long. V was pared by 0 bases and J by 4 bases, with 3 bases of the junction left unmatched. CDR1 is ENHRY, CDR2 SYGVKD, per germline. The CDR3 DNA follows: TGTGCCATCAGTGAGTCGGGACAGTTATACGAGCAGTACTTC. Amino acids: CAISESGQLYEQYF.

This clone showed up just once. The CDR3 nucleotides read TGTGCCAGCTCACCAAGGACAGGGGGCATAGATACGCAGTATTTT. Translating gives CASSPRTGGIDTQYF. The chain employs TRBV18 and TRBJ2-3; 11 nucleotides line up with TRBD1. CDR1 and CDR2 (germline): KGHSH, LQKENI. Unmatched junction bases numbered 3, after V lost 2 bases and J lost 5 bases. There are 15 residues in the CDR3.

The sample holds one count of this clone. This rearrangement joins TRBV6-1 to TRBJ1-5; 8 positions agree with TRBD1. J lost 2 bases, V lost 3 bases, and 6 bases had no gene match. The CDR3 consists of 16 residues. The germline gives CDR1 MNHNS, CDR2 SASEGT. CDR3 in DNA: TGTGCCAGCAGTGATAGTGCAGGGGGCGGCAATCAGCCCCAGCATTTT. Its translation is CASSDSAGGGNQPQHF.